This T cell receptor beta chain was sequenced for a study of beta chain features in type 1 diabetes. As every portion of the isolated RNA was reverse transcribed, the sequencing read expressed TCRB transcripts. Assay: immunoSEQ multiplex PCR; the TCRdb copy retains only in-frame clones and omits some. The data contain under 400,000 clones, less than 15% of them singletons. The authors sorted CD4+ naive, central memory, regulatory and stem cell-like memory cells via CD45RO/CCR7/CD25/CD127/CD95/CD27. All of the sorted populations showed purity greater than 95%. Trimming removed 8 bases from V and 3 bases from J, with 8 bases in between. The germline gives CDR1 MNHEY, CDR2 SMNVEV (reference sequence). CDR3 length: 11 amino acids.

The sample was central memory CD4+ T cells from blood. V usage is TRBV27 and J usage is TRBJ2-7; D uncertain. This receptor was identified in a man under 40 in good health. CDR3 nucleotide sequence: TGTGCCAGCTCTGACGGCTACGAGCAGTACGTC. Encoded protein: CASSDGYEQYV.